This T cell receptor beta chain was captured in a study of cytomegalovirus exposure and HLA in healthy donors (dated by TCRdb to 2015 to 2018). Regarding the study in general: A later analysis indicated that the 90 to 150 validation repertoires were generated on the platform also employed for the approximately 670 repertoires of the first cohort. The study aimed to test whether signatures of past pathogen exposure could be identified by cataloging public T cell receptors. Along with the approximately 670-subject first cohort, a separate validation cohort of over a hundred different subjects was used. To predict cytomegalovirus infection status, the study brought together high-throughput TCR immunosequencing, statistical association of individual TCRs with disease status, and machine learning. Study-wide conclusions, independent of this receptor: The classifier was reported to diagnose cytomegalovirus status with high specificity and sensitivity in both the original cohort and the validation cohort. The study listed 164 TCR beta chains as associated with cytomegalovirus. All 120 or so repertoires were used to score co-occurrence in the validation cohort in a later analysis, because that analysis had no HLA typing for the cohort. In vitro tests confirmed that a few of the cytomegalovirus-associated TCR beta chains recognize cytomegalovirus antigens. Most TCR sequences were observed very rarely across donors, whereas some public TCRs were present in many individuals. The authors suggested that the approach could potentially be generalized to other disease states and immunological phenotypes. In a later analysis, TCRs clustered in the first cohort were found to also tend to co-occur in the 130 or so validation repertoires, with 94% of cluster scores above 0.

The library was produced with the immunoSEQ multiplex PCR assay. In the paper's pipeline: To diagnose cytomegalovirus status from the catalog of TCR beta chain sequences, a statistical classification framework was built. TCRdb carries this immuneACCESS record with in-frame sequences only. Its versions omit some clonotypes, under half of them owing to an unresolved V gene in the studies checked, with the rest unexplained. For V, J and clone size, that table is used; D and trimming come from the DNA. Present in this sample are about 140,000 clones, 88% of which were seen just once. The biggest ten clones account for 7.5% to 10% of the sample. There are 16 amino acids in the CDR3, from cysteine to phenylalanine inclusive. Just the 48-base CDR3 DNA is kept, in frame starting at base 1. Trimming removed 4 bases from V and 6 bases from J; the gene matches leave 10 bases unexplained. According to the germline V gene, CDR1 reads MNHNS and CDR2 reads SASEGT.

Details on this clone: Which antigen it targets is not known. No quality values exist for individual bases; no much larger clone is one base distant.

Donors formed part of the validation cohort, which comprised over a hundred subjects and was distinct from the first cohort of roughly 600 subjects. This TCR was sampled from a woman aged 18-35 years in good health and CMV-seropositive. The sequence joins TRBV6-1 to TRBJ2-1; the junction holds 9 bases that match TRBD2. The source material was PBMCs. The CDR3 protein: CASSVYPSGEGNEQFF. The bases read TGTGCCAGCAGTGTATACCCTAGCGGGGAGGGCAATGAGCAGTTCTTC.